This TCR beta chain was recorded in a study of cytomegalovirus exposure and HLA in healthy donors. The PCR employed 60 Vbeta primers together with 13 Jbeta primers. Libraries were prepared by immunoSEQ multiplex PCR; TCRdb keeps only in-frame clonotypes and omits some of them. The sample lists about 98,000 clones; roughly 70% were seen once. V lost 0 bases to trimming and J lost 3 bases, with 14 bases between them. The germline CDR1 and CDR2 sequences are GTSNPN and SVGIG (reference sequence). This CDR3 is 15 amino acids long. Sequenced input: PBMCs. The receptor was isolated from a man aged 45-65 years in good health and CMV-seronegative. The chain combines TRBV30 with TRBJ2-5, with D maybe TRBD1 (5 bases). The CDR3 is CAWSVNSGLEETQYF. The CDR3 DNA reads TGTGCCTGGAGTGTAAATTCAGGGCTGGAAGAGACCCAGTACTTC.